This record covers a single T cell receptor (beta chain). The antigen remains unidentified. TCRdb's table, derived via immunoSEQ multiplex PCR, lists solely in-frame clones and lacks some. The table lists about 430,000 clones, around nine tenths of them singletons. Germline V CDR1 and CDR2: SGHTA, FQGNSA. Trimming took 5 bases from V and 5 from J, leaving 18 bases between them. The CDR3 runs 15 residues. The entry originates in a study of Ad26.COV2.S vaccination and SARS-CoV-2 variants. On the study more broadly: Ad26.COV2.S shots went into the muscle once or twice, 56 days apart. General study points: Vaccinees showed greater spike-specific TCR breadth than placebo recipients.

Treatment given: 15 to 20 received Ad26.COV2.S at low or high dose, single or two shots; 5 received placebo; per-sample allocation not given. Day 63 after the first vaccine or placebo injection was the time point for sampling. The individual, an adult aged 18-55 years, was a donor in Boston. This receptor was taken from a person between 18 and 65 years old who received the Ad26.COV2.S COVID-19 vaccine or a placebo. The gene calls are TRBV7-2 and TRBJ2-5; D not certain. The sample in question was peripheral blood, obtained in a trial of Ad26.COV2.S vaccine versus placebo. CDR3 loop: CASSRQGPSRETQYF. As DNA, the CDR3 is TGTGCCAGCAGCCGGCAAGGACCCTCCCGGGAGACCCAGTACTTC. The entire variable domain, with the rest obtained from reference TRBV7-2 and TRBJ2-5, is as follows: GAGVSQSPSNKVTEKGKDVELRCDPISGHTALYWYRQSLGQGLEFLIYFQGNSAPDKSGLPSDRFSAERTGGSVSTLTIQRTQQEDSAVYLCASSRQGPSRETQYFGPGTRLLVL.